This T cell receptor beta chain stems from a study of T cells after yellow fever vaccination. There are 14 residues in the CDR3. Germline V gene sequence: CDR1 SEHNR, CDR2 FQNEAQ (reference sequence). The V end was cut by 5 bases, the J end by 0 bases, with 9 bases between. TCRdb reprocessed the 5' RACE reads with MiXCR, giving one entry per CDR3 protein. The sample consists of about 330,000 distinct CDR3 sequences, over 3.5% of them appearing once. This clonotype came up many times. The material was PBMCs, obtained 5 days after the yellow fever booster vaccination. The rearrangement uses TRBV7-9 and TRBJ2-3, with D possibly called TRBD1 or TRBD2 (5 bases each). The sequence derives from a young man who received the YFV17D yellow fever vaccine. The CDR3 region is CASSARDSTDTQYF. The CDR3, as DNA: TGTGCCAGCAGCGCACGGGACAGCACAGATACGCAGTATTTT.